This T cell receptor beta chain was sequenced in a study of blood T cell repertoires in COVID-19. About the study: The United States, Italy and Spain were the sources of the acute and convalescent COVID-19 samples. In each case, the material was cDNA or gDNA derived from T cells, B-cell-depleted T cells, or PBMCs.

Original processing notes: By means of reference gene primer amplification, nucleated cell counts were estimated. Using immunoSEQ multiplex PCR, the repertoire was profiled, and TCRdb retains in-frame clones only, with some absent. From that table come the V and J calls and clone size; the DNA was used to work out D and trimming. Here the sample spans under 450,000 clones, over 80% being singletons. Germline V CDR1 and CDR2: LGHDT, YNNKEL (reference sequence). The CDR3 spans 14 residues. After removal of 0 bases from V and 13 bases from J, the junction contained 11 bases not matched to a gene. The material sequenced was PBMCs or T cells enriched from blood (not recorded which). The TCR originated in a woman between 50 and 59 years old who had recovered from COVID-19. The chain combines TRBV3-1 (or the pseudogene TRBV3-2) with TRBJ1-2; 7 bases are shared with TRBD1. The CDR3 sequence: CASSQDPAGDRVTF. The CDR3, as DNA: TGTGCCAGCAGCCAAGATCCAGCAGGCGACAGGGTCACCTTC.